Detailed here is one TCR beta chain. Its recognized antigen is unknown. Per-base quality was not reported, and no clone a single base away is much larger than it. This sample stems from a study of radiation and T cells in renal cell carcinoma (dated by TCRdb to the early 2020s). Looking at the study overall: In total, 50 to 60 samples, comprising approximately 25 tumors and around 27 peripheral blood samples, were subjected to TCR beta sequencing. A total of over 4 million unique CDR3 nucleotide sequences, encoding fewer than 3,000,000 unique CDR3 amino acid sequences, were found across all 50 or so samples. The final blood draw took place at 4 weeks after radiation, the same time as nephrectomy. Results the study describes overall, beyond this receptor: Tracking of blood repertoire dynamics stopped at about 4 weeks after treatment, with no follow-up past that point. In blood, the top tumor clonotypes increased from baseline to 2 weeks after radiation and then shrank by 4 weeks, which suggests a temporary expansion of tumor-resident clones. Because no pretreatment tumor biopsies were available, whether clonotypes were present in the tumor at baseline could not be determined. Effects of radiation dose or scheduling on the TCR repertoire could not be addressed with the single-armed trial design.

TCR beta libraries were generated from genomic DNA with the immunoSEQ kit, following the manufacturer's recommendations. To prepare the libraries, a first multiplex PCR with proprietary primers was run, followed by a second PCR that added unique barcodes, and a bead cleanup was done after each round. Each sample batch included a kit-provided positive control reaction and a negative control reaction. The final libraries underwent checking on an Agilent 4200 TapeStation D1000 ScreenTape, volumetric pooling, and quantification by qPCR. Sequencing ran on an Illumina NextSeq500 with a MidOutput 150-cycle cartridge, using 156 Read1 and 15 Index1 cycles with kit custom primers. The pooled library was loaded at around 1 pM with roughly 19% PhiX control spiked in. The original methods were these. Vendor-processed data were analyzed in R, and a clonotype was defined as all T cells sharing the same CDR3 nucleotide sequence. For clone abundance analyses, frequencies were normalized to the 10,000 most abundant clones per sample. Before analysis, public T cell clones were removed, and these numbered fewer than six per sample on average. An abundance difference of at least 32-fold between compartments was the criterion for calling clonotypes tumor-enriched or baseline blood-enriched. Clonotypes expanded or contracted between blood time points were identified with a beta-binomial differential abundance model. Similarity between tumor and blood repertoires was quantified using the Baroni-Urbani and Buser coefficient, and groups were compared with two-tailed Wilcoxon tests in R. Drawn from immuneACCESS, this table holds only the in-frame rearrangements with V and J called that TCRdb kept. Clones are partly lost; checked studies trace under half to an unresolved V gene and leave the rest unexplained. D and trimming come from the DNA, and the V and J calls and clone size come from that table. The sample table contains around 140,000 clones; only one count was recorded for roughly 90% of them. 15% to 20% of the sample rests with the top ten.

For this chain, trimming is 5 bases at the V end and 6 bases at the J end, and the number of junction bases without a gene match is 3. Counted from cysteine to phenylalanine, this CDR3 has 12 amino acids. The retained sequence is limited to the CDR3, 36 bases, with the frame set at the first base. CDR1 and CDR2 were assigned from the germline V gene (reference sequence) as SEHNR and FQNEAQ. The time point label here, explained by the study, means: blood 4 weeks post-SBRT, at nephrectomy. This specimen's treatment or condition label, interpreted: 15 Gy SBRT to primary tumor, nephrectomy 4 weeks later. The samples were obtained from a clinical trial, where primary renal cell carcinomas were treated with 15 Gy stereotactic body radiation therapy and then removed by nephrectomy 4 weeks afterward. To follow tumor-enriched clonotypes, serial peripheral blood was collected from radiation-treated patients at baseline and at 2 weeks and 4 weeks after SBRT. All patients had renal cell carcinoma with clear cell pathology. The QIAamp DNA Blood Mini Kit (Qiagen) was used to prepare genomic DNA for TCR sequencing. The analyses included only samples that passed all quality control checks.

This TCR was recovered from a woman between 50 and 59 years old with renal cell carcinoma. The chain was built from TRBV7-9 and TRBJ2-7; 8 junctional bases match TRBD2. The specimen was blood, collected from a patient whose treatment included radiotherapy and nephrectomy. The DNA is TGTGCCAGCAGCCAAGGACTAGCCGAGCAGTACTTC. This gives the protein CASSQGLAEQYF.